The 18 T cell receptor beta chains listed next were all sequenced from one sample in a study of T cell responses to AZD1222 COVID-19 vaccine. The table came from immunoSEQ multiplex PCR; TCRdb's copy has only in-frame clones and leaves some out. The table lists about 180,000 clones, roughly 94% of them singletons. Sequencing was performed on peripheral blood, taken 28 days after the second AZD1222 dose. These receptors were taken from an adult who received the AZD1222 COVID-19 vaccine.

V and J are TRBV30 and TRBJ1-1; a weak D match, TRBD1 (6 bases). The germline V and J ends were trimmed by 5 bases and 4 bases, with 14 bases remaining between them. The CDR3 length is 13 residues. CDR1 GTSNPN and CDR2 SVGIG come from the germline V gene (reference sequence). CDR3 sequence: CAWAVGGFTEAFF. The CDR3, as DNA: TGTGCCTGGGCGGTCGGGGGCTTCACTGAAGCTTTCTTT. The full variable domain, rest sourced from reference TRBV30 and TRBJ1-1, is SQTIHQWPATLVQPVGSPLSLECTVEGTSNPNLYWYRQAAGRGLQLLFYSVGIGQISSEVPQNLSASRPQDRQFILSSKKLLLSDSGFYLCAWAVGGFTEAFFGQGTRLTVV.

The chain recombines TRBV7-2 with TRBJ2-5, with D maybe TRBD2 (6 bases). Trimming pared 5 bases from V and 5 bases from J, leaving 12 bases between. This CDR3 is 13 amino acids long. Germline values: CDR1 SGHTA, CDR2 FQGNSA. The CDR3 DNA is TGTGCCAGCAGCGCGGGGCTGGGCGAGACCCAGTACTTC. It is translated as CASSAGLGETQYF.

The V and J genes are TRBV19 and TRBJ2-1, with 7 bases identical to TRBD1. Germline CDR1 and CDR2: LNHDA and SQIVND (reference sequence). The CDR3 spans 15 residues. The junction had 10 bases not matched to a gene; V was cut back by 5 bases and J by 6 bases. CDR3 in DNA: TGTGCCAGTAGTTGGACAGGCGGTAGGTTCAATGAGCAGTTCTTC. It encodes CASSWTGGRFNEQFF.

The chain is built from TRBV9 and TRBJ1-2, with D tentatively TRBD1 (6 bases). The germline V and J ends were trimmed by 3 bases and 5 bases, with 8 bases remaining between them. Germline V gives CDR1 SGDLS, CDR2 YYNGEE. This CDR3 has 12 amino acids. In DNA form, the CDR3 reads TGTGCCAGCAGCGAGGGGGGGTATGGCTACACCTTC. Translated: CASSEGGYGYTF.

This clone came up once. The genes are TRBV5-5 and TRBJ1-1; 8 nucleotides match TRBD1. Germline V gives CDR1 SGHKS, CDR2 YYEKEE (reference sequence). V was pared by 5 bases and J by 1 base, with 10 bases of the junction left unmatched. The CDR3 has 16 amino acids. This CDR3 reads CASSHDPGTGNTEAFF. The CDR3 region has the DNA TGTGCCAGCAGTCACGATCCCGGGACAGGGAACACTGAAGCTTTCTTT.

The rearrangement joins TRBV6-5 to TRBJ1-3; TRBD1 agrees at 12 bases. Losses at the gene ends were 5 bases for V and 4 bases for J; bases not matched to a gene: 3. CDR1 is MNHEY, CDR2 SVGAGI, per germline. This CDR3 is built from 15 residues. Here the CDR3 DNA reads TGTGCCAGCAGTCGGGGACAGGGGGCGGGAAACACCATATATTTT. Its translation: CASSRGQGAGNTIYF.

The J gene is TRBJ2-1, the V gene TRBV19, with D possibly being TRBD2 (7 bases). With 2 bases removed from V and 0 bases from J, the gap between germline ends came to 11 bases. CDR1 is LNHDA and CDR2 is SQIVND in the germline V gene (reference sequence). The length of the CDR3 is 16 residues. DNA for the CDR3: TGTGCCAGTAGTATAAGGGGGGGGGCCTCCTACAATGAGCAGTTCTTC. This encodes CASSIRGGASYNEQFF.

The rearrangement uses TRBV5-1 and TRBJ1-2, with TRBD1 matching 10 bases. V was pared by 5 bases and J by 8 bases, with 9 bases of the junction left unmatched. CDR1 is SGHRS and CDR2 is YFSETQ in the germline V gene. The CDR3 length is 14 residues. The CDR3 sequence: CASRVGTGDLGYTF. The CDR3 nucleotides are TGCGCCAGCAGGGTGGGGACAGGGGATCTCGGCTACACCTTC.

This sequence joins TRBV2 and TRBJ2-1, with D uncertain. The CDR3 consists of 10 residues. V lost 6 bases and J 5 bases, leaving 2 bases between the germline ends. Germline assignment: CDR1 SNHLY and CDR2 FYNNEI. This CDR3 reads CASRNNEQFF. Here the CDR3 DNA reads TGTGCCAGCAGAAACAATGAGCAGTTCTTC. The complete variable domain, with remaining parts taken from reference TRBV2 and TRBJ2-1, reads EPEVTQTPSHQVTQMGQEVILRCVPISNHLYFYWYRQILGQKVEFLVSFYNNEISEKSEIFDDQFSVERPDGSNFTLKIRSTKLEDSAMYFCASRNNEQFFGPGTRLTVL.

This chain uses TRBV27 with TRBJ2-7; D tentatively fits TRBD1 or TRBD2 (5 bases each). Germline V gives CDR1 MNHEY, CDR2 SMNVEV (reference sequence). The length of the CDR3 is 15 residues. The V and J ends lost 2 bases and 3 bases respectively, with 14 bases between them. The CDR3 DNA reads as TGTGCCAGCAGTTTAATTGAGGGGACGGGCTACGAGCAGTACTTC. Translated, it gives CASSLIEGTGYEQYF.

This chain connects TRBV7-9 to TRBJ1-2; D not certain. Germline lookup yields CDR1 SEHNR and CDR2 FQNEAQ (reference sequence). V lost 5 bases, J lost 2 bases, and 6 bases lay in between. The CDR3 loop spans 12 amino acids. The CDR3 loop reads CASSMGNYGYTF. The CDR3 DNA reads as TGTGCCAGCAGCATGGGGAACTATGGCTACACCTTC.

The V and J genes are TRBV2 and TRBJ2-1; 7 nucleotides line up with TRBD2. After removal of 0 bases from V and 0 bases from J, the junction contained 11 bases not matched to a gene. The germline gives CDR1 SNHLY, CDR2 FYNNEI. The CDR3 is made up of 19 amino acids. The CDR3 nucleotides are TGTGCCAGCAGTGAAGCCGAGGGAGGGTCCTACCGCTCCTACAATGAGCAGTTCTTC. Residues: CASSEAEGGSYRSYNEQFF. Looking up the rest from reference TRBV2 and TRBJ2-1 gives the full variable domain: EPEVTQTPSHQVTQMGQEVILRCVPISNHLYFYWYRQILGQKVEFLVSFYNNEISEKSEIFDDQFSVERPDGSNFTLKIRSTKLEDSAMYFCASSEAEGGSYRSYNEQFFGPGTRLTVL.

V and J are TRBV19 and TRBJ1-5; D is possibly TRBD1 (6 bases). CDR3 length: 14 residues. Trimming took 3 bases from V and 4 from J, leaving 10 bases between them. CDR1 and CDR2 (germline): LNHDA, SQIVND (reference sequence). Written as DNA, the CDR3 is TGTGCCAGTAGTATGGGTACAGGGAATCAGCCCCAGCATTTT. Translation: CASSMGTGNQPQHF.

The gene calls are TRBV10-2 and TRBJ1-5; D perhaps matches TRBD1 (5 bases). This CDR3 spans 14 amino acids. CDR1 WSHSY and CDR2 SAAADI come from the germline V gene. The ends were cut back, 4 bases at V and 3 bases at J, with 10 bases in the middle. The CDR3 nucleotides are TGCGCCAGCAGTGGATCGACAGTCAATCAGCCCCAGCATTTT. Encoded protein: CASSGSTVNQPQHF.

This chain's CDR3 is CASRGFGTVNYGYTF. The CDR3 DNA reads TGTGCCAGCAGGGGATTCGGGACCGTGAACTATGGCTACACCTTC. This chain connects TRBV6-5 to TRBJ1-2, with D perhaps matching TRBD1 (5 bases). Germline loops: CDR1 MNHEY, CDR2 SVGAGI. With 6 bases removed from V and 2 bases from J, the gap between germline ends came to 16 bases. The CDR3 spans 15 residues.

The chain links TRBV7-9 to TRBJ2-7; D is unresolved. The CDR3 sequence is 14 residues long. Germline-derived CDR1 and CDR2 are SEHNR and FQNEAQ (reference sequence). The V end lost 5 bases, the J end lost 2 bases, and 13 bases lay between the germline ends. The CDR3 sequence: CASSPQTNTYEQYF. CDR3 sequence (DNA): TGTGCCAGCAGCCCTCAGACAAATACCTACGAGCAGTACTTC.

The V gene is TRBV5-1, the J gene TRBJ2-2; no reliable D call. The ends were cut back, 0 bases at V and 0 bases at J, with 6 bases in the middle. CDR1 is SGHRS and CDR2 is YFSETQ in the germline V gene. The CDR3 has 15 amino acids. CDR3 residues: CASSLDTANTGELFF. In nucleotides, the CDR3 is TGCGCCAGCAGCTTGGATACAGCGAACACCGGGGAGCTGTTTTTT.

The chain employs TRBV6-2 or TRBV6-3 and TRBJ1-5, with D perhaps TRBD1 (5 bases). The CDR3 loop spans 15 amino acids. Germline loops: CDR1 MNHEY, CDR2 SVGEGT. V lost 3 bases and J lost 1, with 10 bases in between. CDR3 residues: CASSYRGSSNQPQHF. In DNA form, the CDR3 reads TGTGCCAGCAGTTATCGGGGGTCCAGCAATCAGCCCCAGCATTTT.